A single sample is the source of the 26 T cell receptor beta chains below, sequenced in a study of cytomegalovirus exposure and HLA in healthy donors. The PCR was carried out with 60 Vbeta primers and 13 Jbeta primers. The protocol was immunoSEQ multiplex PCR, while the TCRdb copy is restricted to in-frame clones and leaves out a portion. The table lists approximately 100,000 clones, around 75% of them singletons. Sequenced sample: PBMCs. These receptors came from a young woman in good health and CMV-seropositive.

The rearrangement uses TRBV7-3 and TRBJ2-1, with 7 bases identical to TRBD2. Germline assignment: CDR1 SGHTA and CDR2 FQGTGA. With 8 bases clipped from V and 0 bases from J, the junction kept 4 bases outside the gene matches. The CDR3 is 14 residues long. The CDR3 sequence is CASSSGNSYNEQFF. CDR3 bases: TGTGCCAGCTCAAGCGGGAACTCCTACAATGAGCAGTTCTTC.

The CDR3, as DNA: TGTGCCAGTAGTATAGGACACAGGGGCACCGGGGAGCTGTTTTTT. It specifies CASSIGHRGTGELFF. The chain has TRBV19 and TRBJ2-2, with 7 positions matching TRBD1. Germline CDR1 reads LNHDA; CDR2 reads SQIVND (reference sequence). The CDR3 covers 15 residues. V trimming: 1 base; J trimming: 4 bases; junction bases outside the gene matches: 3.

The rearrangement uses TRBV14 and TRBJ2-7; the D is unclear. The CDR3 loop spans 12 amino acids. V lost 1 base, J lost 2 bases, and 3 bases lay in between. The V gene's germline CDR1 is SGHDN and CDR2 FVKESK. As DNA, the CDR3 is TGTGCCAGCAGCCAAGCTCCCTACGAGCAGTACTTC. This codes for CASSQAPYEQYF.

The chain is built from TRBV6-6 and TRBJ1-1, with unresolved D. V was shortened by 10 bases and J by 3 bases, with 18 bases between the two germline ends. This CDR3 has 14 amino acids. Germline CDR1 and CDR2: MNHNY and SVGAGI (reference sequence). As DNA, the CDR3 is TGTGCCACCCAATACCCCGCGGTTGACACTGAAGCTTTCTTT. Residues: CATQYPAVDTEAFF.

The chain links TRBV4-3 to TRBJ2-1; TRBD2 matches 7 bases. The CDR3 consists of 17 residues. V shed 4 bases, J shed 6 bases, and the junction held 15 bases outside the gene matches. The germline V gene encodes CDR1 LGHNA and CDR2 YSLEER. In DNA form, the CDR3 reads TGCGCCAGCAGCCCCAGCCGATTTGTCGGGAGGATCAATGAGCAGTTCTTC. It specifies CASSPSRFVGRINEQFF.

This clone is labeled as hyperexpanded. The chain recombines TRBV27 with TRBJ1-5, with TRBD1 identical over 8 bases. V gave up 2 bases and J gave up 3 bases; unmatched junction bases: 3. This CDR3 spans 15 amino acids. In germline, CDR1 is MNHEY, CDR2 SMNVEV (reference sequence). The CDR3 sequence: CASSLHRGSNQPQHF. CDR3 DNA sequence: TGTGCCAGCAGTTTACACAGGGGGTCCAATCAGCCCCAGCATTTT.

This clone was detected only a few times. This rearrangement joins TRBV11-2 to TRBJ1-1; tentative D call: TRBD1 (5 bases). Between the trimmed V and J ends, which lost 4 bases and 6 bases, there was a span of 9 bases. The CDR3 is 12 residues long. Germline V gene lookup returns CDR1 SGHAT and CDR2 FQNNGV. The DNA for the CDR3 is TGTGCCAGCAGCTGGGACTCTCCTGAAGCTTTCTTT. It is translated as CASSWDSPEAFF.

The chain recombines TRBV19 with TRBJ2-7, with 7 bases aligning to TRBD2. The germline V gene has CDR1 LNHDA and CDR2 SQIVND (reference sequence). V lost 4 bases and J lost 11; bases outside the gene matches: 5. This CDR3 spans 11 amino acids. The CDR3: CASSTGLDKYF. CDR3 nucleotides: TGTGCCAGTAGTACCGGACTAGATAAGTACTTC.

The V call is TRBV28, the J call TRBJ1-5; D unresolved. The CDR3 spans 14 residues. CDR1 is MDHEN, CDR2 SYDVKM, per germline. V lost 2 bases to trimming and J lost 5 bases, with 10 bases between them. CDR3 DNA sequence: TGTGCCAGCAGTTTAAGCCCCTTGCATCAGCCCCAGCATTTT. Its translation is CASSLSPLHQPQHF. The variable domain in full, with the rest retrieved from reference TRBV28 and TRBJ1-5, is DVKVTQSSRYLVKRTGEKVFLECVQDMDHENMFWYRQDPGLGLRLIYFSYDVKMKEKGDIPEGYSVSREKKERFSLILESASTNQTSMYLCASSLSPLHQPQHFGDGTRLSIL.

The V call is TRBV28, the J call TRBJ2-7, with 9 bases lining up with TRBD2. Germline lookup yields CDR1 MDHEN and CDR2 SYDVKM. The V gene end was trimmed by 6 bases and the J gene end by 6 bases; junction bases not matched to a gene: 9. The CDR3 totals 14 residues. The CDR3 region has the DNA TGTGCCAGCAGGGCGGGCGGGAGGGTACCCGAGCAGTACTTC. Amino acid sequence: CASRAGGRVPEQYF.

The CDR3 loop reads CASSERETGGYEQYF. CDR3 bases: TGTGCCAGCAGTGAAAGGGAGACAGGGGGTTACGAGCAGTACTTC. The chain couples TRBV6-1 to TRBJ2-7, with TRBD1 matching over 9 bases. The V segment lost 2 bases and the J segment 4 bases; nucleotides outside the gene matches: 6. Germline values: CDR1 MNHNS, CDR2 SASEGT. CDR3 length: 15 amino acids.

The rearrangement links TRBV6-5 to TRBJ1-3, with unresolved D. V shed 4 bases and J shed 0 bases, with 13 bases lying between them. The CDR3 is made up of 16 amino acids. Per germline, CDR1 MNHEY and CDR2 SVGAGI. The chain's CDR3 is CASSFGLYFSGNTIYF. The CDR3 region has the DNA TGTGCCAGCAGTTTCGGACTCTACTTCTCTGGAAACACCATATATTTT.

This chain uses TRBV18 with TRBJ2-2, with D maybe TRBD2 (5 bases). CDR1 is KGHSH and CDR2 is LQKENI in the germline V gene. With 5 bases removed from V and 6 bases from J, the gap between germline ends came to 19 bases. This CDR3 has 16 residues. The CDR3 nucleotides are TGTGCCAGCTCATCAAGTTCCGGGAAAGGCGCCGGGGAGCTGTTTTTT. This gives the protein CASSSSSGKGAGELFF.

The chain employs TRBV10-3 and TRBJ1-3, with D unresolved. Trimming pared 10 bases from V and 0 bases from J, leaving 10 bases between. The CDR3 totals 13 residues. The germline CDR1 and CDR2 sequences are ENHRY and SYGVKD. As DNA, the CDR3 is TGTGCCAGCATTCGGGACTCTGGAAACACCATATATTTT. Amino acids: CASIRDSGNTIYF.

The chain couples TRBV28 to TRBJ1-5; 8 positions agree with TRBD1. The CDR3 has 16 residues. J lost 7 bases, V lost 6 bases, and 14 bases had no gene match. Germline V gives CDR1 MDHEN, CDR2 SYDVKM. DNA for the CDR3: TGTGCCAGCAGGGGGTTGCGGACAGGGATCACCCAGCCCCAGCATTTT. The encoded protein is CASRGLRTGITQPQHF.

The chain employs TRBV7-2 and TRBJ1-5; D is possibly TRBD1 (6 bases). V gave up 1 base and J gave up 1 base, with 8 bases separating them. The CDR3 is 15 amino acids. Germline V CDR1 and CDR2: SGHTA, FQGNSA. The DNA for the CDR3 is TGTGCCAGCAGCTTAGGTACAGGGAGCAATCAGCCCCAGCATTTT. This gives the protein CASSLGTGSNQPQHF. Variable domain in full (rest from reference TRBV7-2 and TRBJ1-5): GAGVSQSPSNKVTEKGKDVELRCDPISGHTALYWYRQSLGQGLEFLIYFQGNSAPDKSGLPSDRFSAERTGGSVSTLTIQRTQQEDSAVYLCASSLGTGSNQPQHFGDGTRLSIL.

This chain links TRBV5-1 with TRBJ2-3; maybe TRBD2 (6 bases). The CDR3 spans 14 residues. The ends were cut back, 4 bases at V and 3 bases at J, with 12 bases in the middle. From germline, CDR1 is SGHRS and CDR2 YFSETQ. CDR3 sequence reads: CASSPEEGTDTQYF. The CDR3 DNA reads TGCGCCAGCAGCCCGGAGGAGGGGACAGATACGCAGTATTTT.

The chain recombines TRBV5-4 with TRBJ2-7, with 7 bases matching TRBD1. V gave up 4 bases and J gave up 1 base; unmatched junction bases: 5. CDR1 and CDR2 (germline): SGHNT, YYREEE (reference sequence). The CDR3 is made up of 14 amino acids. CDR3 amino acids: CASSRRTGSYEQYF. Written as DNA, the CDR3 is TGTGCCAGCAGCCGGCGGACAGGTTCCTACGAGCAGTACTTC.

CDR3 in DNA: TGCAGCGTCAATACCCGGGGGAATGAGCAGTTCTTC. This translates into CSVNTRGNEQFF. V is TRBV29-1 and J is TRBJ2-1, with D perhaps matching TRBD2 (6 bases). Germline V gives CDR1 SQVTM, CDR2 ANQGSEA. The ends were cut back, 6 bases at V and 7 bases at J, with 13 bases in the middle. The CDR3 is 12 amino acids.

The chain recombines TRBV4-3 with TRBJ2-7, with 7 bases identical to TRBD2. There are 14 residues in the CDR3. V lost 0 bases and J lost 10; bases outside the gene matches: 9. Germline V lookup: CDR1 LGHNA, CDR2 YSLEER. The chain's CDR3 is CASSQDMGREKQYF. The CDR3, as DNA: TGCGCCAGCAGCCAAGATATGGGGAGGGAGAAACAGTACTTC.

J is TRBJ2-1 and V is TRBV4-3; D perhaps matches TRBD1 (5 bases). The CDR3 length is 17 residues. The germline V gene has CDR1 LGHNA and CDR2 YSLEER. Trimming stripped 4 bases from V and 2 bases from J, with 18 bases between. This chain's CDR3 is CASSPQDLQATYNEQFF. The CDR3 DNA reads TGCGCCAGCAGCCCTCAAGATTTACAGGCAACCTACAATGAGCAGTTCTTC.

This sequence joins TRBV29-1 and TRBJ2-5, with D possibly TRBD2 on 6 matching bases. Germline V gene lookup returns CDR1 SQVTM and CDR2 ANQGSEA. V was clipped by 8 bases and J by 2 bases, with 15 bases between them. This CDR3 spans 13 amino acids. The CDR3 DNA is TGCAGCTCCGGAGGAGGGGCACAAGAGACCCAGTACTTC. This sequence encodes CSSGGGAQETQYF.

The V call is TRBV7-6, the J call TRBJ2-5; 10 bases line up with TRBD2. V dropped 2 bases and J dropped 3; count of bases not matched to a gene: 3. The CDR3 loop spans 15 amino acids. Looked up from germline, CDR1 is SGHVS and CDR2 is FNYEAQ. The CDR3 spells CASSLPSGREETQYF. CDR3 coding DNA: TGTGCCAGCAGCTTACCCAGCGGGAGGGAAGAGACCCAGTACTTC.

The genes are TRBV27 and TRBJ2-5; D uncertain. V lost 0 bases and J 0 bases, leaving 8 bases between the germline ends. The CDR3 is 15 amino acids. Germline CDR1 is MNHEY and CDR2 is SMNVEV (reference sequence). CDR3 sequence: CASSLSIGYQETQYF. The CDR3 DNA is TGTGCCAGCAGTTTATCGATCGGGTACCAAGAGACCCAGTACTTC.

CDR3 amino acids: CASSLSAGSYEQYF. In DNA form, the CDR3 reads TGTGCCAGCAGTTTATCGGCGGGAAGCTACGAGCAGTACTTC. The V call is TRBV27, the J call TRBJ2-7, with a weak D call TRBD2 (6 bases). Trimming took off 0 bases at V and 3 bases at J, with 9 bases between the two ends. The CDR3 sequence is 14 residues long. CDR1 is MNHEY, CDR2 SMNVEV, per germline (reference sequence).

This clone was seen more than once but under ten times. CDR3 DNA: TGTGCCAGCAGCTTGGGGACTAGCGGGAGCCAGCCCCCGTATTTT. It specifies CASSLGTSGSQPPYF. The V gene is TRBV5-5, the J gene TRBJ2-3, with 13 nucleotides matching TRBD2. V shed 0 bases, J shed 14 bases, and the junction held 9 bases outside the gene matches. This CDR3 has 15 residues. Germline CDR1 reads SGHKS; CDR2 reads YYEKEE (reference sequence).